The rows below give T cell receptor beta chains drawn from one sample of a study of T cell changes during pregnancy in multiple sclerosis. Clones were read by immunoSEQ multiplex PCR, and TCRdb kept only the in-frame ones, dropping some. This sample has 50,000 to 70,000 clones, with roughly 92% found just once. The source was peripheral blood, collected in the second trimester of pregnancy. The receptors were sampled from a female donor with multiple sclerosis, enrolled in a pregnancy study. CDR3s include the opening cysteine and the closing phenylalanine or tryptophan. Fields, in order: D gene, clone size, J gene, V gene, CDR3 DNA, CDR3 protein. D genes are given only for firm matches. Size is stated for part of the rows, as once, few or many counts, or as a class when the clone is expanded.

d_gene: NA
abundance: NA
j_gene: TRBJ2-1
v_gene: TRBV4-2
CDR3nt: TGTGCCAGCAGCCAAGACCTAGGGGCTAGTTCCAATGAGCAGTTCTTC
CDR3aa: CASSQDLGASSNEQFF

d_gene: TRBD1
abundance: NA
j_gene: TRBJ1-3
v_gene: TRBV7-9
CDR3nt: TGTGCCAGCAGCGAACCCGGGACAGGGGAATCTGGAAACACCATATATTTT
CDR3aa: CASSEPGTGESGNTIYF

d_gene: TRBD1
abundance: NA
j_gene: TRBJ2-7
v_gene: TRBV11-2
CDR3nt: TGTGCCAGCAGCTTAGATCCGGGACAGGGCTACGAGCAGTACTTC
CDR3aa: CASSLDPGQGYEQYF

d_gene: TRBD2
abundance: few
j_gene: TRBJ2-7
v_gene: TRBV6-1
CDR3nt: TGTGCCAGCAGTGAAGTCACTAGCGGGGTTTACGAGCAGTACTTC
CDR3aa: CASSEVTSGVYEQYF

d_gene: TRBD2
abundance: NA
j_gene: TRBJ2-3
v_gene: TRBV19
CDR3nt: TGTGCCAGTAGTATGGAAGCGGGAGGCAGAGATACGCAGTATTTT
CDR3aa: CASSMEAGGRDTQYF

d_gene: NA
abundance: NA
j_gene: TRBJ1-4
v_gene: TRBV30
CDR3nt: TGTGCCTGGAATGGCGGGACTAATGAAAAACTGTTTTTT
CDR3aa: CAWNGGTNEKLFF

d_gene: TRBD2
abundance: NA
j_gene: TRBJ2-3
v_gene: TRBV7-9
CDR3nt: TGTGCCAGCAGCGCCGGACTAGCCTCCTCAGATACGCAGTATTTT
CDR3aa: CASSAGLASSDTQYF

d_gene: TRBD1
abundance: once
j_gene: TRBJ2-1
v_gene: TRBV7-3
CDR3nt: TGTGCCAGCAGCTTAACGGGACAGGTAAATGAGCAGTTCTTC
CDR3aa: CASSLTGQVNEQFF

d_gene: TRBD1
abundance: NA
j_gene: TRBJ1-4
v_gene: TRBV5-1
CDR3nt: TGCGCCAGCAGCCTCAGACAGGGACCAAATGAAAAACTGTTTTTT
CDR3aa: CASSLRQGPNEKLFF

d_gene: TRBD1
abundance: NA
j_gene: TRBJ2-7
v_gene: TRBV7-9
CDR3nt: TGTGCCAGCAGCCTCGGACAGGAATCCTACGAGCAGTACTTC
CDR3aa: CASSLGQESYEQYF

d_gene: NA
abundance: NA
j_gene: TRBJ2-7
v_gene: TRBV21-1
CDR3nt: TGTGCCAGCAGCAACGGGGGACAGGGGGCCGACGAGCAGTACTTC
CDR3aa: CASSNGGQGADEQYF

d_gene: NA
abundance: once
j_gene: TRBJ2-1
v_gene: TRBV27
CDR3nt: TGTGCCAGCGGACTACCCGGACAGGTGGGGCGGAATTTTCGGAATGAGCAGTTCTTC
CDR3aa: CASGLPGQVGRNFRNEQFF

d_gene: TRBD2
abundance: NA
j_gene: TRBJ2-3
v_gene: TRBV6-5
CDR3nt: TGTGCCAGCCGGGTACTCGGACTAGCGTCAGATACGCAGTATTTT
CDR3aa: CASRVLGLASDTQYF

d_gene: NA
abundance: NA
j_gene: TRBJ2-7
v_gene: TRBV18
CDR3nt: TGTGCCAGCTCACCCGGTAGTATGAGGGCATTCGACTACGAGCAGTACTTC
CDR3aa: CASSPGSMRAFDYEQYF

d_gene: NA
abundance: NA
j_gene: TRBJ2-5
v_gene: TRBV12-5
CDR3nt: TGTGCTAGTGGTTTCTTGGACAGCGAAGAGACCCAGTACTTC
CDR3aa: CASGFLDSEETQYF

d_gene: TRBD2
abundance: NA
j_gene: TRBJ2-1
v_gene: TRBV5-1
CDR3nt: TGCGCCAGCAGCTGGACCCCCTCCCTAGCGGGATCCTACAATGAGCAGTTCTTC
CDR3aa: CASSWTPSLAGSYNEQFF

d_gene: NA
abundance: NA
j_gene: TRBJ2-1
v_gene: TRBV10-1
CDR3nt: TGCGCCAGCAGTGAGGGAGGGCCGAGGCAGTTCTTC
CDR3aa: CASSEGGPRQFF

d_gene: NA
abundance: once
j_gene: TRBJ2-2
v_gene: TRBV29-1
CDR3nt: TGCAGCGTTGTCGTTTCCGGCGGTACTATGCGGGGGGAGCTGTTTTTT
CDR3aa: CSVVVSGGTMRGELFF

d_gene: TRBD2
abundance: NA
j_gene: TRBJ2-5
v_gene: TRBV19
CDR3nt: TGTGCCAGTAGGACTAGCGGGAGGGTTGAGACCCAGTACTTC
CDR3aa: CASRTSGRVETQYF

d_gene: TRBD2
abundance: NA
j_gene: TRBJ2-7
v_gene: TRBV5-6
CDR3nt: TGTGCCAGCAGCATCTTAGCGGGAGGGCCCTCCTACGAGCAGTACTTC
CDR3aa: CASSILAGGPSYEQYF

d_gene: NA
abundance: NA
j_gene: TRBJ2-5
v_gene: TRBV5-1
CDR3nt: TGCGCCAGCAGCTTGGGCCCCGGGGAGCAAGAGACCCAGTACTTC
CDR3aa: CASSLGPGEQETQYF

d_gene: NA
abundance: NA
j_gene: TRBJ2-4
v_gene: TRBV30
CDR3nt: TGTGCCTGGAGTCAAGGACAGCGAGACATTCAGTACTTC
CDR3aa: CAWSQGQRDIQYF

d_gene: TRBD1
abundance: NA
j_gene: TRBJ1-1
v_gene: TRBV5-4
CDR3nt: TGTGCCAGCAGCTTGCCGCCAGGGGGAGATACTGAAGCTTTCTTT
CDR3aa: CASSLPPGGDTEAFF

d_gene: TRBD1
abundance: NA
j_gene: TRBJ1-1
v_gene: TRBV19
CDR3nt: TGTGCAAACGGTAGACGAGGGGGCGCAGCGGTAGAAGCTTTCTTT
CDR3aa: CANGRRGGAAVEAFF